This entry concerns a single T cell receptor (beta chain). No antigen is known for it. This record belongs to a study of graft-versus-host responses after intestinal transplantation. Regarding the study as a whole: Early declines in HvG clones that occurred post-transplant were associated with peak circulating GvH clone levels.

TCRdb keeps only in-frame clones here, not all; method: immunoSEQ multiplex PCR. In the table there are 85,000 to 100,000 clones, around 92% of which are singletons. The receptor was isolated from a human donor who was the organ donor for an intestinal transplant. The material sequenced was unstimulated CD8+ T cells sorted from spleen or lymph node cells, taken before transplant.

The CDR3 sequence is CASRFIGTSGTDTQYF. The CDR3, as DNA: TGTGCCAGCAGATTTATCGGGACTAGCGGCACAGATACGCAGTATTTT. The genes are TRBV5-5 and TRBJ2-3; 10 bases map to TRBD2. The germline V gene has CDR1 SGHKS and CDR2 YYEKEE (reference sequence). This CDR3 is built from 16 residues. J gave up 1 base and V 5 bases, and 7 bases lay outside the gene matches.